This T cell receptor (beta chain) stems from a study of blood T cell repertoires in COVID-19 (dated by TCRdb to the early 2020s). At the level of the whole study: The collaborator samples originated in the United States, Italy and Spain and spanned the acute and convalescent phases of COVID-19. HLA class I and class II types, where available, came from metadata supplied by the sample provider rather than from assay-based typing. The dataset comprised deeply sampled blood TCRbeta repertoires from subjects exposed to, actively infected with, or recovered from COVID-19. The repertoires were released in a freely available public database meant as a resource for research on the immune response to SARS-CoV-2. Nearly every sample came with metadata listing a de-identified subject ID, COVID-19 status, age in years and sex. The material from the prospective study consisted of cDNA or gDNA derived from T cells, B-cell-depleted T cells, or PBMCs. Samples came from the ongoing ImmuneRACE study (first 160 participants) plus 1,254 subjects from 6 global collaborators. Results the study describes overall, beyond this receptor: Clinical and demographic metadata were provided uncurated, with the amount varying by source and participant.

For CDR1 and CDR2, the germline V gene lists SGHNT and YENEEA. From its cysteine to its phenylalanine, the CDR3 spans 13 amino acids. Of the read, only the CDR3 DNA is kept; its 39 bases are in frame from base 1. V loses 3 bases of germline sequence and J loses 2 bases, and the interval between the two ends is 7 bases. Collaborating institutions collected whole blood in K2EDTA tubes following their own protocols. For TCRbeta analysis, collaborators shipped samples in one of three forms: frozen whole blood, isolated PBMCs, or DNA extracted from either of those sample types. TCRbeta CDR3 regions were amplified from genomic DNA using the immunoSEQ Assay, a bias-controlled multiplex PCR. The authors processed their data as follows. The number of nucleated cells in each sample was estimated by amplification of reference gene primers within the assay. To quantify the absolute abundance of each unique TCRbeta CDR3 rearrangement, sequence reads were collapsed and filtered. For each sample, productive Simpson clonality was calculated as the square root of Simpson's diversity index over productive rearrangements. TCRdb took over this immuneACCESS table, retaining in-frame rearrangements with V and J assigned. Such tables are incomplete; in checked studies, under half of the missing clones stem from an unresolved V gene, and the remainder is unexplained. The DNA gave D and trimming, while V, J and clone size come from that table. The sample table holds about 240,000 clones, of which 65% to 85% were seen once. Around 5.9% of the sample is in the top ten clones.

With respect to this clone: Its binding antigen is unknown. No base quality information exists; no much larger clone differs at one position.

The sequence came from a human donor in a cohort sampled during active COVID-19. This chain is built from TRBV11-3 and TRBJ1-1, with no reliable assignment of the D segment. Material for sequencing was peripheral blood. The CDR3 region has the sequence CASSFEGNTEAFF. The nucleotide sequence is TGTGCCAGCAGCTTCGAGGGAAACACTGAAGCTTTCTTT. Full variable domain (CDR3 extended with the reference TRBV11-3 and TRBJ1-1 proteins): EAGVVQSPRYKIIEKKQPVAFWCNPISGHNTLYWYLQNLGQGPELLIRYENEEAVDDSQLPKDRFSAERLKGVDSTLKIQPAELGDSAVYLCASSFEGNTEAFFGQGTRLTVV.